This TCR beta chain was captured by sequencing in a study of shared clonotypes between healthy human individuals (dated by TCRdb to about 2020). Study-wide context: A few men and a couple of women, aged 18 to 49 years, made up the cohort. For each donor, CD4 naive and CD4 memory were each given three plates, CD8 naive was given two plates, and CD8 memory was given one plate. To estimate repertoire size and how much clonotypes are shared between individuals, the study performed deep sequencing of blood TCR repertoires from five healthy adults. Libraries were prepared and TCR repertoires were sequenced by different laboratories using diverse techniques, in order to increase sequencing depth and limit assay-specific biases. Per donor, leukapheresis produced somewhere between about 0.9 and 9 billion PBMCs.

From the cysteine up to the phenylalanine, the CDR3 has a length of 14 residues. Only CDR3 DNA is held: 42 bases, read in frame from base 1. V lost 1 base and J lost 4 bases, and the count of bases not matched to a germline gene is 3. CDR1 and CDR2 are read off the germline V gene (reference sequence) as LNHNV and YYDKDF. On this clone itself: There is no known antigen for this receptor. Per-base qualities were not stored, and no clone one base away is much larger.

Overall study results and their limits: About 5% of naive CD4, roughly 3.5% of naive CD8, around 2.3% of memory CD4, and about 0.4% of memory CD8 clonotypes were shared across a few donors. Sampling was limited to blood, and TCR repertoires in tissue likely differ from TCR repertoires in blood. Naive subsets generally had larger estimated clonotype richness than memory subsets did. Pairwise subsampling led to the expectation that sequencing depth would affect the degree of clonotype sharing among donors. Higher generation probabilities were observed for clonotypes shared by all four sorted-subset donors than for non-shared clonotypes. Incomplete sequencing was indicated by rarefaction of sorted-subset datasets, despite the large sequencing depth. The genetic and exposure-history diversity represented was limited by the small number of donors.

Using the deep immunoSEQ assay, TCR CDR3 regions were amplified from genomic DNA by multiplex PCR. Extracted genomic DNA from each cell subset was spread evenly across all wells of several immunoSEQ 96-well plates, with each plate serving as a replicate. For sorted subsets, roughly 200 ng of genomic DNA, equivalent to some 30,000 T cell genomes, went into each replicate PCR. Purified libraries were measured with a Qubit 3.0 fluorometer, size-checked on a Bioanalyzer 2100, and measured again with the KAPA Library Quantification kit. Every immunoSEQ 96-well plate was sequenced on a dedicated single-read 150-cycle Illumina NextSeq 550 flow cell. Regarding the original processing steps: The immunoSEQ output contained only junctional sequences without quality scores, so filtering could not match that applied to full-length reads. To assign V/J genes and CDR3, sequences were annotated using PyIR, a Python wrapper for IgBLAST v1.9, with IMGT germline references. Any read was removed if the V/J assignment was weak (E-value above 1e-6), the CDR3 was missing, or the read contained stop codons, out-of-frame junctions, or ambiguous translated residues. A V3J clonotype was defined by an identical inferred V gene, J gene, and CDR3 amino acid sequence. Percentage overlap between repertoires was computed as shared unique clonotypes divided by the size of the smaller repertoire. Richness of each repertoire was evaluated using RTK rarefaction, the Chao1 estimator, and Recon v2.1 estimates of unobserved clonotypes. OLGA was used to compute generation probabilities for all TCRbeta clonotypes that the gDNA method yielded from four donors. What TCRdb holds here is the immuneACCESS table cut down to in-frame rearrangements. Part of the clones is not present; checked against another copy, under half of the missing clones reflect an unresolved V gene, and the others are unexplained. The V and J calls and clone size come from that table; D and trimming were worked out from the DNA. The sample has about 580,000 clones on record, roughly 98% of them singletons. The ten largest make up 0.3% of the sample.

For the CD8 naive samples, CD45RO-negative cells were positively selected for CCR7, yielding a CD45RA+CCR7+ population from which TemRA cells were excluded. Donors were healthy HIV-negative adults with no recently reported acute infections or vaccinations. Only Caucasian adults living in Nashville, Tennessee, USA were represented among the donors. Blood was collected by leukapheresis, and PBMCs were isolated by Ficoll-Histopaque density gradient centrifugation and then cryopreserved in liquid nitrogen vapor phase. Analytical flow cytometry was used to check the purity and quantity of each magnetically sorted T cell population. From each sorted fraction, genomic DNA was isolated and quantified by UV absorbance on a Nanodrop 2000c.

This receptor was identified in a young man in good health. The V gene is TRBV15 and the J gene is TRBJ2-5, with 7 junctional bases fitting TRBD2. The specimen sequenced was naive CD8+ T cells sorted from blood. Taken with the paper, the label for cell subset or site translates to: CD45RA+CCR7+. The nucleotides are TGTGCCACCAGCAGAGGGATAGCGGGAGAGACCCAGTACTTC. Its protein is CATSRGIAGETQYF.